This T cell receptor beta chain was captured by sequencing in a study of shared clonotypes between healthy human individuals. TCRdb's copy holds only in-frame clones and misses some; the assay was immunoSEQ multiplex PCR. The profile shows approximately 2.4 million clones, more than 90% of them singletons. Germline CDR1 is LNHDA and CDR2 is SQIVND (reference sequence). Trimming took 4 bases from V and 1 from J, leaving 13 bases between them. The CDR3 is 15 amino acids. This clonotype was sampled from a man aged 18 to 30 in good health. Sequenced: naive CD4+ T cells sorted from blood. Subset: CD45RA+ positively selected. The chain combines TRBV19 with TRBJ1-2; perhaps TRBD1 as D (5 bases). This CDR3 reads CASSKRDGRNYGYTF. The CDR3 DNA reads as TGTGCCAGTAGTAAGAGGGACGGACGTAACTATGGCTACACCTTC. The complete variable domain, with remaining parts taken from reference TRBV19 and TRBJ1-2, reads DGGITQSPKYLFRKEGQNVTLSCEQNLNHDAMYWYRQDPGQGLRLIYYSQIVNDFQKGDIAEGYSVSREKKESFPLTVTSAQKNPTAFYLCASSKRDGRNYGYTFGSGTRLTVV.